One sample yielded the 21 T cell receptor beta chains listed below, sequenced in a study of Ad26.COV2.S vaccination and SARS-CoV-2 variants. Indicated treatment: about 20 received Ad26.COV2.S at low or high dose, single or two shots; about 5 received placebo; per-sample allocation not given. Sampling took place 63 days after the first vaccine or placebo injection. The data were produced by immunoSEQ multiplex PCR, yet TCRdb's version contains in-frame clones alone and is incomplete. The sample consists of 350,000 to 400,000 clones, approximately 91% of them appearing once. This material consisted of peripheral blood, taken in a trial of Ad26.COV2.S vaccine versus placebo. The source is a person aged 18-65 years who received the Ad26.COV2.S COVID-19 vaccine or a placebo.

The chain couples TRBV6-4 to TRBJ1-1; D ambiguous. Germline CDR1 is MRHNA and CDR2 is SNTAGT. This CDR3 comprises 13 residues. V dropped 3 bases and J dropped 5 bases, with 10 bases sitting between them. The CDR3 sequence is CASSEAPGTEAFF. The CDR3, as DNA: TGTGCCAGCAGTGAAGCCCCGGGGACTGAAGCTTTCTTT.

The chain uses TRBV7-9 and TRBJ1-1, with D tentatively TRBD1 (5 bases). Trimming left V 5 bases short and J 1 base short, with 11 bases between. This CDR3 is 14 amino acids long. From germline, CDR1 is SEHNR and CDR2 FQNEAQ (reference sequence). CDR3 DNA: TGTGCCAGCAGCGTCAGGGACCCGAACACTGAAGCTTTCTTT. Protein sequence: CASSVRDPNTEAFF. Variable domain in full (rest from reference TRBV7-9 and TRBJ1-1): DTGVSQNPRHKITKRGQNVTFRCDPISEHNRLYWYRQTLGQGPEFLTYFQNEAQLEKSRLLSDRFSAERPKGSFSTLEIQRTEQGDSAMYLCASSVRDPNTEAFFGQGTRLTVV.

The CDR3 sequence is CASSLTRGGYTF. Here the CDR3 DNA reads TGCGCCAGCAGCTTGACCAGGGGAGGCTACACCTTC. The V gene is TRBV5-1, the J gene TRBJ1-2, with a weak D call TRBD1 (6 bases). Trimming left V 1 base short and J 8 bases short, with 9 bases between. This CDR3 spans 12 amino acids. CDR1 is SGHRS, CDR2 YFSETQ, per germline.

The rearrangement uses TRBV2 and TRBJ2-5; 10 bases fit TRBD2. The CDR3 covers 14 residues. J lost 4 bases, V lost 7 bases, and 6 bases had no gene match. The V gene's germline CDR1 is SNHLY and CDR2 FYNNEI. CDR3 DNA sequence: TGTGCCAGCACCCCTAGCGGGGGCGTAGAGACCCAGTACTTC. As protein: CASTPSGGVETQYF.

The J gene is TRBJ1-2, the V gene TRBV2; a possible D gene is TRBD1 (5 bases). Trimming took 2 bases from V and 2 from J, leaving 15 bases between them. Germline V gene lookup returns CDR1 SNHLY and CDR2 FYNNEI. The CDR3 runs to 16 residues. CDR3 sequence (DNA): TGTGCCAGCAGTGAATATTGGCAGGGTGGAAACTATGGCTACACCTTC. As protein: CASSEYWQGGNYGYTF.

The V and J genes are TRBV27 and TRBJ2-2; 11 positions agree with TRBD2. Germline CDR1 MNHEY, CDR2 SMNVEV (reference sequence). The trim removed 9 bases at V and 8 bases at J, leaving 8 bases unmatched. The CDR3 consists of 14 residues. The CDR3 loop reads CASRSGGATGELFF. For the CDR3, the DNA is TGTGCCAGTCGTAGCGGGGGGGCAACTGGGGAGCTGTTTTTT.

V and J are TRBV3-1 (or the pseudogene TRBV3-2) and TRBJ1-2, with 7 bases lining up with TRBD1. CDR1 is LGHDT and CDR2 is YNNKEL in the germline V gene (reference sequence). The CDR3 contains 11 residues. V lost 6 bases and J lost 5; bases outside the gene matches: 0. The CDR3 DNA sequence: TGTGCCAGCAGACAGGGGTATGGCTACACCTTC. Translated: CASRQGYGYTF.

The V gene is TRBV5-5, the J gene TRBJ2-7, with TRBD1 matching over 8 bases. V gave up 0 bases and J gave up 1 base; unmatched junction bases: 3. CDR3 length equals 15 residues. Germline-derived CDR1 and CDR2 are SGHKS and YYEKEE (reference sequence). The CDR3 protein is CASSLGGTGSYEQYF. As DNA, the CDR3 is TGTGCCAGCAGCTTGGGCGGGACAGGATCCTACGAGCAGTACTTC.

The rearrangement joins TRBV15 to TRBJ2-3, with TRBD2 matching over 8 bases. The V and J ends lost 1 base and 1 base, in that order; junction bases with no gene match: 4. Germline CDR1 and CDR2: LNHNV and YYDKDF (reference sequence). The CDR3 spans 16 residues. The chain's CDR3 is CATSRGGLVRTDTQYF. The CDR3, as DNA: TGTGCCACCAGCAGAGGGGGACTAGTGCGCACAGATACGCAGTATTTT.

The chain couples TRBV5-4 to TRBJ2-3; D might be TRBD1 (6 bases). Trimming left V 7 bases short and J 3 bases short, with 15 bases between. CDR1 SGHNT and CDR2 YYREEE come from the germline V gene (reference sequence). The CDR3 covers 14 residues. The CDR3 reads CASQTRGGTDTQYF. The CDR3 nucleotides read TGTGCCAGCCAGACGAGAGGGGGTACAGATACGCAGTATTTT.

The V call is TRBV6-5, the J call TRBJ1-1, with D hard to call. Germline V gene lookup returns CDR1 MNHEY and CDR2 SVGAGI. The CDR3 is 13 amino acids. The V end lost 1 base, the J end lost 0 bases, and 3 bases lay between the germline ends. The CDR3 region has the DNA TGTGCCAGCAGTTACTGGATGAACACTGAAGCTTTCTTT. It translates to CASSYWMNTEAFF.

The CDR3 nucleotides are TGCGCCAGCAGCTTGGGCGGGACAGGGTTTTCAGATACGCAGTATTTT. It is translated as CASSLGGTGFSDTQYF. The rearrangement uses TRBV5-1 and TRBJ2-3, with 9 bases that match TRBD1. J lost 4 bases, V lost 0 bases, and 6 bases had no gene match. Germline CDR1 and CDR2: SGHRS and YFSETQ. This CDR3 is built from 16 residues.

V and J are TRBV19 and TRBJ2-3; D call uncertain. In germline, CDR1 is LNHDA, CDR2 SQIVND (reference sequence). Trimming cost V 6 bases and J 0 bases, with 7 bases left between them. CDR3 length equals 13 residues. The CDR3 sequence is CASRPDSTDTQYF. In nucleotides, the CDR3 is TGTGCCAGTAGGCCAGACAGCACAGATACGCAGTATTTT.

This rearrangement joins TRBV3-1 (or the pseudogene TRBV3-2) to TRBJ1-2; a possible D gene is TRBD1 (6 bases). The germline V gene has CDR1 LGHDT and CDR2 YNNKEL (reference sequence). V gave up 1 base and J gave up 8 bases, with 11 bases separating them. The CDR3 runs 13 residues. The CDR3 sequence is CASSQVYRDGYTF. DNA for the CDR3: TGTGCCAGCAGCCAAGTTTACAGGGACGGCTACACCTTC.

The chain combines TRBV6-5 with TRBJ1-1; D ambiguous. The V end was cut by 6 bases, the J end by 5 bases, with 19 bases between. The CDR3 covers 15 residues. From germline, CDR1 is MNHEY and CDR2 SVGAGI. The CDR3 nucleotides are TGTGCCAGCAGCTCACCGGGCAGCCCGGGTACTGAAGCTTTCTTT. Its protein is CASSSPGSPGTEAFF.

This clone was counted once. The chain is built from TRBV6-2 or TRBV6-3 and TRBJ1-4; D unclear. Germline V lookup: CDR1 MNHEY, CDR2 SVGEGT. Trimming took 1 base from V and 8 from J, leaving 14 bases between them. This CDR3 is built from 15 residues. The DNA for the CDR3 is TGTGCCAGCAGTTACTATCAGGATCAAGGCGAAAAACTGTTTTTT. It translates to CASSYYQDQGEKLFF.

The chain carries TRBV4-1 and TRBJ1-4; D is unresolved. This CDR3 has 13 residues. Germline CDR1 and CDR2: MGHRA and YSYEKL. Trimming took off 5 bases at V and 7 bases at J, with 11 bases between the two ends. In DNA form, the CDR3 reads TGCGCCAGCAGCAGCCAGCCCGGTGAAAAACTGTTTTTT. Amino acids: CASSSQPGEKLFF.

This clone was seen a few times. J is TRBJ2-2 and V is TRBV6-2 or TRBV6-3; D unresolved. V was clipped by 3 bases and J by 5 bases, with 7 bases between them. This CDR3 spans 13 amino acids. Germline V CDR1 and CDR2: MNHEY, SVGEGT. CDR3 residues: CASSYFMTGELFF. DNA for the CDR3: TGTGCCAGCAGTTATTTCATGACCGGGGAGCTGTTTTTT.

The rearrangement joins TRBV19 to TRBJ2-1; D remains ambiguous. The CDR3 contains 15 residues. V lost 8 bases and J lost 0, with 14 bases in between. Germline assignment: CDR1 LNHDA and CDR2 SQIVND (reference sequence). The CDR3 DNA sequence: TGTGCCAGTCTCGACCCCCTGAGCTCCTACAATGAGCAGTTCTTC. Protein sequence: CASLDPLSSYNEQFF.

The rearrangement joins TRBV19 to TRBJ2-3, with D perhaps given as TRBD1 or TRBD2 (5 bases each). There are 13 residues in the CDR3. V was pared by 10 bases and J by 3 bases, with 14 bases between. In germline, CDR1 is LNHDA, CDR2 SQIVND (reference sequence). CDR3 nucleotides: TGTGCCATAGGGGAGAGGACTACAGATACGCAGTATTTT. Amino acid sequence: CAIGERTTDTQYF. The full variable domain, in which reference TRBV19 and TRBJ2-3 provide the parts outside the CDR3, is DGGITQSPKYLFRKEGQNVTLSCEQNLNHDAMYWYRQDPGQGLRLIYYSQIVNDFQKGDIAEGYSVSREKKESFPLTVTSAQKNPTAFYLCAIGERTTDTQYFGPGTRLTVL.

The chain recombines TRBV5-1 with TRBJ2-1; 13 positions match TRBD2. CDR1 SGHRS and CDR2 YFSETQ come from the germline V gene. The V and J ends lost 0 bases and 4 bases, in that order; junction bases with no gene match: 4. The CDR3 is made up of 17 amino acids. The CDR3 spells CASSLALLAGGYNEQFF. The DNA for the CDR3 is TGCGCCAGCAGCTTGGCCCTACTAGCGGGGGGGTACAATGAGCAGTTCTTC.